This T cell receptor beta chain derives from a study of blood T cell repertoires in COVID-19. Trimming cost V 1 base and J 0 bases; bases outside gene matches: 3. From germline, CDR1 is PRHDT and CDR2 FYEKMQ (reference sequence). The CDR3 extends over 16 amino acids. TCRdb's table, derived via immunoSEQ multiplex PCR, lists solely in-frame clones and lacks some. This repertoire shows 380,000 or so clones, about 88% found once; its top ten account for about 7.6%. Sequencing was carried out using peripheral blood. This chain joins TRBV13 and TRBJ2-5; 9 bases are a match to TRBD2. The receptor's source is a woman aged 60 to 75 with COVID-19, enrolled during active disease. CDR3 coding DNA: TGTGCCAGCAGCTTAGTCAGCGGGGGGAACCAAGAGACCCAGTACTTC. This codes for CASSLVSGGNQETQYF.